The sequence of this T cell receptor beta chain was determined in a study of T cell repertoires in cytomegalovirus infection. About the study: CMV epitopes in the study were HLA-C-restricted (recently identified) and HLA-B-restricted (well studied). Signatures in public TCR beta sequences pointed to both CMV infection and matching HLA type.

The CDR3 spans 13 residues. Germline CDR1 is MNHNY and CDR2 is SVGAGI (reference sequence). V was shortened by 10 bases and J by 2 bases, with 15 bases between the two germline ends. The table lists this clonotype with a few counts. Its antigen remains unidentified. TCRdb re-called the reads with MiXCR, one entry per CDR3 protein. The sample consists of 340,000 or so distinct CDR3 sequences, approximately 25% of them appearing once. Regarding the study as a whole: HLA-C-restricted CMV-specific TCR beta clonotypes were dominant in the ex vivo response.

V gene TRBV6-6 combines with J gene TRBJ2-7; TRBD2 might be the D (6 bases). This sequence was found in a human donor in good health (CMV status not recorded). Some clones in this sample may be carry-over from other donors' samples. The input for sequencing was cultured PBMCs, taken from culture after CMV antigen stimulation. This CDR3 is CATGRTRAYEQYF. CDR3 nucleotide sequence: TGTGCCACAGGGAGGACGCGAGCCTACGAGCAGTACTTC.